This TCR beta chain came from a study of T-cell reconstitution after alpha-beta-depleted transplantation in children (dated by TCRdb to between 2015 and 2016). With regard to the full study: T-cell immune reconstitution after TCRalphabeta/CD19-depleted allogeneic hematopoietic cell transplantation in children was quantitatively tracked in the study by means of TCR repertoire profiling.

The library was generated by PCR. The reads were generated on an Illumina HiSeq 2500. TCR library preparation used molecular barcoding, with unique molecular identifiers applied to normalize quantification of the TCRbeta repertoire. TCRdb reran the public reads through fastp at Q25 and MiXCR, keeping productive beta chains. Rows with one shared CDR3 protein collapse into an entry with the most common genes and DNA. Here the sample has tens of thousands of distinct CDR3 sequences; about 7.3% occur a single time. The ten largest account for 2% to 3% of the sample. This clonotype was detected many times. Its specific antigen is unknown. Per-base qualities were not stored, and no clone one base away is much larger. The sequence came from a human donor who donated a stem cell graft to a child with acute lymphoblastic leukemia. The input for sequencing was PBMCs from the stem cell graft donor, taken from the stem cell graft.

The base sequence is TGCAGCGCTTCTAGAGAGGGGCACACTGAAGCTTTCTTT. Translated, this is CSASREGHTEAFF. The chain is assembled from TRBV29-1 and TRBJ1-1; tentative D gene TRBD1, with 5 bases matching. Sequences SQVTM (CDR1) and ANQGSEA (CDR2) are obtained from the germline V gene. The CDR3, cysteine through phenylalanine, is 13 amino acids long. Only the CDR3 portion is preserved as DNA: 39 bases, with reading frame beginning at the first base. V is shortened by 7 bases, J by 3 bases, and the region joining them spans 15 bases.